A selection of T cell receptor beta chains follows, all from one sample in a study of T cell responses to AZD1222 COVID-19 vaccine. The data were produced by immunoSEQ multiplex PCR, yet TCRdb's version contains in-frame clones alone and is incomplete. Of about 94,000 clones listed, about 85% are singletons. This material consisted of peripheral blood, taken 28 days after the second AZD1222 dose. Receptors originate from an adult who received the AZD1222 COVID-19 vaccine. The conserved cysteine and the conserved F or W are not part of the CDR3 here.

v_call	cdr3_length	j_call	cdr3_aa
TRBV30	12	TRBJ2-7	AWRRAGLTGEQY
TRBV7-6	13	TRBJ2-5	ASSLAPSGQGAQY
TRBV9	18	TRBJ2-3	ASSVGGGLAGGPPTDTQY
TRBV10-2	9	TRBJ1-2	ASSDEYGYT
TRBV10-3	16	TRBJ1-4	AISESRSLGATNEKLF
TRBV3-1/TRBV3-2	12	TRBJ1-2	ASSQGGRGYGYT
TRBV5-5	15	TRBJ1-5	ASSLAWPGSSNQPQH
TRBV5-1	14	TRBJ2-7	ASSGGGARTTYEQY
TRBV19	13	TRBJ1-4	ASSPSAATNEKLF
TRBV12-3/TRBV12-4	11	TRBJ2-2	ASSGPIRGELF
TRBV27	14	TRBJ2-7	ASSLSGLAVSYEQY
TRBV28	15	TRBJ2-7	ASSRPSGQRRSYEQY
TRBV21-1	10	TRBJ1-2	ARIQGGRGYT
TRBV5-1	13	TRBJ1-5	ASSPTGNYNQPQH
TRBV5-1	13	TRBJ1-3	ASSLPGGSGNTIY
TRBV19	13	TRBJ2-5	ATRTSGRGRETQY
TRBV4-3	13	TRBJ1-1	ASSQEGGMNTEAF
TRBV5-1	12	TRBJ2-1	ASWTSGGYNEQF
TRBV5-1	12	TRBJ2-1	ASSEGSGYNEQF
TRBV30	13	TRBJ1-6	AWSFGLDQDSPLH
TRBV6-6	14	TRBJ1-3	ASTYGGVVPGNTIY
TRBV5-1	12	TRBJ1-1	ASSRDSLNTEAF
TRBV11-2	11	TRBJ2-7	ASSLSGAYEQY
TRBV19	12	TRBJ2-1	ASSIVPQSNEQF
TRBV2	13	TRBJ1-5	ASSENRGANQPQH
TRBV7-8	13	TRBJ1-6	ASSLESSYNSPLH
TRBV19	14	TRBJ1-1	ASVRGGLGNRSEAF
TRBV3-1/TRBV3-2	12	TRBJ1-4	ASSQGIGAEKLF
TRBV19	14	TRBJ2-5	ATTQGPQWGVETQY
TRBV6-5	12	TRBJ1-6	AVRDRGLYSPLH
TRBV5-1	12	TRBJ1-4	ASSLIAANEKLF
TRBV19	14	TRBJ2-1	ASSIGLAGVHYEQF
TRBV30	9	TRBJ2-5	AWQVGETQY
TRBV7-9	14	TRBJ2-3	ASSLRTSGGRDTQY
TRBV7-2	14	TRBJ2-7	ASSLALAGGIGEQY
TRBV3-1/TRBV3-2	13	TRBJ2-7	ASSEGLAGPYEQY
TRBV5-1	11	TRBJ2-7	ASSLVGSYEQY
TRBV19	13	TRBJ1-2	ASSIGAGGAAGYT
TRBV28	10	TRBJ1-2	ASSYRDYGYT
TRBV25-1	13	TRBJ1-6	ASSDRAPINSPLH
TRBV4-1	14	TRBJ2-1	ASSQDEGSKYNEQF
TRBV28	13	TRBJ2-5	ASSLAGQSRDTQY
TRBV11-2	11	TRBJ2-1	ASSLWTGLEQF
TRBV19	15	TRBJ2-1	ASSTTPSGRLYNEQF
TRBV7-2	12	TRBJ1-6	ASSWDRGNSPLH
TRBV30	13	TRBJ2-1	AWSGGTGGYNEQF
TRBV4-3	15	TRBJ2-1	ASSQDLSGRAYNEQF
TRBV4-2	11	TRBJ2-7	ASSQVLGQEEY
TRBV10-2	13	TRBJ2-2	ASSVGSSTSGELF
TRBV5-1	13	TRBJ1-1	ASSLTGQGNTEAF
TRBV3-1/TRBV3-2	13	TRBJ1-4	ASSAWTGMNEKLF
TRBV15	14	TRBJ1-2	ATSGDRLLLGYGYT
TRBV5-1	13	TRBJ2-3	ASSSVGHNTDTQY
TRBV27	13	TRBJ1-3	ASSSTGLYGNTIY
TRBV7-8	13	TRBJ2-7	ASSLQGFLSYEQY
TRBV5-1	14	TRBJ1-3	ASSLSRRISGNTIY